The 9 T cell receptor beta chains below were found in one sample sequenced in a study of CXCR3-negative and CXCR3-positive naive CD8 T cells. Via 5' RACE with UMI labels, TRB cDNA libraries were prepared. TCRdb re-called the 5' RACE reads; every CDR3 protein appears as one record, without DNA. There are about 150,000 distinct CDR3 sequences in the sample, with 0.41% held by the top ten. Antigens for these TCRs are unknown. Study-wide results and caveats: TRB CDR3 hydrophobicity was greater in CXCR3-positive naive cells than in CXCR3-negative naive cells.

The sequenced sample was naive CXCR3+ CD8+ T cells from blood. The subset here: CD45RO-CCR7+CD27+CD95- naive CD8+ T cells expressing CXCR3 (TNR3+). Receptor source: a human donor in good health. Some clones in this sample may be carry-over from other donors' samples.

This chain's CDR3 is CASSDGRAQETQYF. The chain joins TRBV10-1 to TRBJ2-5; checking the TCRdb D call of TRBD2 is not possible without DNA. Germline V gives CDR1 WNHNN, CDR2 SYGVQD (reference sequence). The CDR3 has 14 amino acids.

The chain joins TRBV28 to TRBJ1-1. Germline lookup yields CDR1 MDHEN and CDR2 SYDVKM. This CDR3 comprises 12 residues. CDR3 sequence reads: CASRQDTTEAFF. The full variable domain, rest sourced from reference TRBV28 and TRBJ1-1, is DVKVTQSSRYLVKRTGEKVFLECVQDMDHENMFWYRQDPGLGLRLIYFSYDVKMKEKGDIPEGYSVSREKKERFSLILESASTNQTSMYLCASRQDTTEAFFGQGTRLTVV.

The V and J genes are TRBV3-1 and TRBJ2-3; TCRdb selects TRBD2, and the lack of DNA leaves this call unchecked. The CDR3 has 19 residues. Germline CDR1 LGHDT, CDR2 YNNKEL (reference sequence). The CDR3: CASSHPIVEGALEADTQYF.

The V gene is TRBV27, the J gene TRBJ2-6; the TCRdb call, TRBD1, lacks DNA for checking. Looked up from germline, CDR1 is MNHEY and CDR2 is SMNVEV (reference sequence). This CDR3 spans 18 amino acids. CDR3 region: CASSLTGQGGSGANVLTF.

This rearrangement joins TRBV12-3 or TRBV12-4 to TRBJ1-5; TCRdb's D call, TRBD1, is unchecked because there is no DNA. The CDR3 is made up of 14 amino acids. CDR3 in amino acids: CASAPGHGNQPQHF.

This chain joins TRBV5-6 and TRBJ2-5; TCRdb calls TRBD1, which cannot be checked without DNA. CDR3 length: 14 residues. Looked up from germline, CDR1 is SGHDT and CDR2 is YYEEEE. The CDR3 spells CASSLGDSQETQYF. Together with reference TRBV5-6 and TRBJ2-5, the CDR3 gives the full variable domain: DAGVTQSPTHLIKTRGQQVTLRCSPKSGHDTVSWYQQALGQGPQFIFQYYEEEERQRGNFPDRFSGHQFPNYSSELNVNALLLGDSALYLCASSLGDSQETQYFGPGTRLLVL.

The J gene is TRBJ2-2, the V gene TRBV29-1; there is no DNA to check the TCRdb D call of TRBD2. The CDR3 spans 15 residues. The germline V gene has CDR1 SQVTM and CDR2 ANQGSEA. The CDR3 sequence: CSVEGGRANTGELFF.

This chain connects TRBV28 to TRBJ2-5; the D gene TCRdb calls, TRBD1, cannot be checked with no DNA. CDR1 is MDHEN and CDR2 is SYDVKM in the germline V gene. CDR3 length equals 16 residues. The CDR3 spells CASSLDTGTDQETQYF.

This chain uses TRBV19 with TRBJ2-1; the TCRdb call, TRBD2, lacks DNA for checking. This CDR3 contains 14 residues. Germline CDR1 is LNHDA and CDR2 is SQIVND (reference sequence). The CDR3 protein is CASSPGLAGNEQFF.